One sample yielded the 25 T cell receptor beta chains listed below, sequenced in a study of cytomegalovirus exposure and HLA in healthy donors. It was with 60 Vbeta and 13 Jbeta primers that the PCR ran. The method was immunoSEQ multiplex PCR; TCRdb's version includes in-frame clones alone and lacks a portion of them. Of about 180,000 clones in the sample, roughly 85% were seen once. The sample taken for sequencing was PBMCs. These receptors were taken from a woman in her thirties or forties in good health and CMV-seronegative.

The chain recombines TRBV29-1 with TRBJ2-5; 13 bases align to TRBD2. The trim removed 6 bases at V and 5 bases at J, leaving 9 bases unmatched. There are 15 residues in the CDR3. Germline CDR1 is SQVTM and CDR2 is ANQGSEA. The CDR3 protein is CSVRKGLAGKETQYF. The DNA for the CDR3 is TGCAGCGTCAGGAAGGGACTAGCGGGGAAGGAGACCCAGTACTTC.

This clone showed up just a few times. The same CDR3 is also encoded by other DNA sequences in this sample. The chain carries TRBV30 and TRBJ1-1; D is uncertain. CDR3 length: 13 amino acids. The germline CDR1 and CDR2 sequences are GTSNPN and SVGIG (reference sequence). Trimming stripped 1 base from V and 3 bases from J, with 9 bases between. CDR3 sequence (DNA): TGTGCCTGGAGTGGAAGGCGGGACACTGAAGCTTTCTTT. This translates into CAWSGRRDTEAFF.

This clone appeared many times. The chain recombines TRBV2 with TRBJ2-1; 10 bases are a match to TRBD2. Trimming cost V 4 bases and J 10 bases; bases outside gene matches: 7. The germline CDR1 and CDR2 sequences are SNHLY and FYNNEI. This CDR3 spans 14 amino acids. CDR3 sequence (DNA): TGTGCCAGCAGTGGTCTAGCGGGAGTGAGGGAGCAGTTCTTC. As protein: CASSGLAGVREQFF. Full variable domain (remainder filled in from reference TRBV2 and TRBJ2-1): EPEVTQTPSHQVTQMGQEVILRCVPISNHLYFYWYRQILGQKVEFLVSFYNNEISEKSEIFDDQFSVERPDGSNFTLKIRSTKLEDSAMYFCASSGLAGVREQFFGPGTRLTVL.

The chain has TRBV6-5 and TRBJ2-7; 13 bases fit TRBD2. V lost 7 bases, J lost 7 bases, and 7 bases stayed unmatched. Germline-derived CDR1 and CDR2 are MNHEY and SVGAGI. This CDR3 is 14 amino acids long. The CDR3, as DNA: TGTGCCAGCACCCCACTAGCGGGAGGGTTTGAGCAGTACTTC. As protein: CASTPLAGGFEQYF.

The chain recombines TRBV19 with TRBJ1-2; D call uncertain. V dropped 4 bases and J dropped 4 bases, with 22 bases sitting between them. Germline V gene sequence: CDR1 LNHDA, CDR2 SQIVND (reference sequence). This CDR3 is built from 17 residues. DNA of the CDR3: TGTGCCAGTAGTAACCCGCTGGAGGAGGCTATTCTCTATGGCTACACCTTC. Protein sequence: CASSNPLEEAILYGYTF.

The CDR3 loop is CASSLSRTGGRQPQHF. The CDR3 coding sequence is TGTGCCAGCAGCTTATCCCGGACAGGGGGCAGGCAGCCCCAGCATTTT. This chain connects TRBV7-8 to TRBJ1-5; TRBD1 agrees at 11 bases. The CDR3 runs to 16 residues. Germline assignment: CDR1 SGHVS and CDR2 FQNEAQ. V trimming: 2 bases; J trimming: 7 bases; junction bases outside the gene matches: 7.

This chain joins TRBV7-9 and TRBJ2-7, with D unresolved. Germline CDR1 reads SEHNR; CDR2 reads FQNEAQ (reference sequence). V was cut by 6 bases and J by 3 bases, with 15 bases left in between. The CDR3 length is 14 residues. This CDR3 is CASSNPRPGYEQYF. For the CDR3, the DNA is TGTGCCAGCAGTAACCCCCGTCCGGGCTACGAGCAGTACTTC. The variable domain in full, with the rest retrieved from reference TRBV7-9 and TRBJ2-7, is DTGVSQNPRHKITKRGQNVTFRCDPISEHNRLYWYRQTLGQGPEFLTYFQNEAQLEKSRLLSDRFSAERPKGSFSTLEIQRTEQGDSAMYLCASSNPRPGYEQYFGPGTRLTVT.

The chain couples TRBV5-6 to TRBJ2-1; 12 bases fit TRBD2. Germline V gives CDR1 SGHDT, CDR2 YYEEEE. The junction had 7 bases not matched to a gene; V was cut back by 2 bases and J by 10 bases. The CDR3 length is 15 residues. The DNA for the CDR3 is TGTGCCAGCAGCTTTAGACTAGCGGGGGTGGAAGAGCAGTTCTTC. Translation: CASSFRLAGVEEQFF. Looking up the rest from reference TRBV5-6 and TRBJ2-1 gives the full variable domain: DAGVTQSPTHLIKTRGQQVTLRCSPKSGHDTVSWYQQALGQGPQFIFQYYEEEERQRGNFPDRFSGHQFPNYSSELNVNALLLGDSALYLCASSFRLAGVEEQFFGPGTRLTVL.

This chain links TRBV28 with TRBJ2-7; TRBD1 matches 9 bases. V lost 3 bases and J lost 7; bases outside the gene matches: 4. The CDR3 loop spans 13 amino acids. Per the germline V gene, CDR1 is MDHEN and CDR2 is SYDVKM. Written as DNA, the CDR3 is TGTGCCAGCAGTTTCGACAGGGGGGGAGAGCAGTACTTC. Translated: CASSFDRGGEQYF.

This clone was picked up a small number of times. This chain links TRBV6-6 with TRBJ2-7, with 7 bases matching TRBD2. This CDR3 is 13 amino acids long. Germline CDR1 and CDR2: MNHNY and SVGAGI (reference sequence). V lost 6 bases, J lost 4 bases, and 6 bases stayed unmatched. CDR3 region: CASSHAGVYEQYF. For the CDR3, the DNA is TGTGCCAGCAGCCACGCGGGAGTTTACGAGCAGTACTTC.

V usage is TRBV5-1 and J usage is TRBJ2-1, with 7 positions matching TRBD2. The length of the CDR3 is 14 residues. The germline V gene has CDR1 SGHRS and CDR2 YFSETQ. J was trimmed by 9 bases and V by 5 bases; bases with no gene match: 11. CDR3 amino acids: CASRTLAVGSEQFF. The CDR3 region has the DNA TGCGCCAGCAGGACCCTAGCGGTGGGAAGTGAGCAGTTCTTC.

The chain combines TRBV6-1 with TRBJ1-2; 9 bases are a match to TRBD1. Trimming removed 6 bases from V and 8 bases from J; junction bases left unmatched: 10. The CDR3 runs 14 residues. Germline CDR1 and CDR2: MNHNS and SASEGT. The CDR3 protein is CASRLEQGARGYTF. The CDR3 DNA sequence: TGTGCCAGCAGGTTGGAACAGGGGGCCCGGGGCTACACCTTC.

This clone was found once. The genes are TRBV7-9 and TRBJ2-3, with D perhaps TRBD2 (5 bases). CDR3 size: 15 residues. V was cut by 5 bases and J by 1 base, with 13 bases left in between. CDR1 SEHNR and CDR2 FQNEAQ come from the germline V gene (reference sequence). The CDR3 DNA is TGTGCCAGCAGCCCCACGGGTAGCGGCACAGATACGCAGTATTTT. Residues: CASSPTGSGTDTQYF.

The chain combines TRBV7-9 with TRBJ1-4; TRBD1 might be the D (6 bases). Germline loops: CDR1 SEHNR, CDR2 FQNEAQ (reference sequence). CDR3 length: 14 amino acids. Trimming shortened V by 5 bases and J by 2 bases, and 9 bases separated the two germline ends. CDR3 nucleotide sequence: TGTGCCAGCAGCATCGACAGGACTAATGAAAAACTGTTTTTT. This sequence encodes CASSIDRTNEKLFF.

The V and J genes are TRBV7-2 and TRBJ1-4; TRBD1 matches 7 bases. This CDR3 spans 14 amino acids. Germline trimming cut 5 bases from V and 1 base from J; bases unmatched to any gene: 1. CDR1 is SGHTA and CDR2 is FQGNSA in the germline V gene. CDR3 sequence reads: CASSPGGTNEKLFF. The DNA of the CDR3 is TGTGCCAGCAGCCCAGGGGGAACTAATGAAAAACTGTTTTTT. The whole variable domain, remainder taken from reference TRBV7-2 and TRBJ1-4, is GAGVSQSPSNKVTEKGKDVELRCDPISGHTALYWYRQSLGQGLEFLIYFQGNSAPDKSGLPSDRFSAERTGGSVSTLTIQRTQQEDSAVYLCASSPGGTNEKLFFGSGTQLSVL.

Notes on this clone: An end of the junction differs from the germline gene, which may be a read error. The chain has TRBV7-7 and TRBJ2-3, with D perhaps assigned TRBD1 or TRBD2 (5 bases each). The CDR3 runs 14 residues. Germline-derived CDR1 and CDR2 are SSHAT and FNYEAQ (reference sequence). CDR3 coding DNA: TGTGCTAGCAGCTTAGGGGAGACTTGGAATACGCAGTATTTT. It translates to CASSLGETWNTQYF.

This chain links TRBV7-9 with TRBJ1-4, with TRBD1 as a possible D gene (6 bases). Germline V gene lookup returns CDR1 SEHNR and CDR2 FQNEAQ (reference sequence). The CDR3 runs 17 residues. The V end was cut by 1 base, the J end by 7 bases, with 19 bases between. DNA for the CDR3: TGTGCCAGCAGCTTAGGAGGTGTGGGCCGGGGGGCTGAAAAACTGTTTTTT. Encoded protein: CASSLGGVGRGAEKLFF.

Here the CDR3 DNA reads TGTGCCAGCAACGCCATCTCCTACGAGCAGTACTTC. This codes for CASNAISYEQYF. The chain employs TRBV2 and TRBJ2-5; no firm D call. With the DNA end fitting TRBJ2-7 better, the J assignment may be wrong. The CDR3 covers 12 residues. CDR1 is SNHLY, CDR2 FYNNEI, per germline.

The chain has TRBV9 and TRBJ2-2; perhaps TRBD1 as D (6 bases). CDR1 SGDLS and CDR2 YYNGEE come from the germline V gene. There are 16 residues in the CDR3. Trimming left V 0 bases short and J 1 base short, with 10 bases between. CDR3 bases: TGTGCCAGCAGCGTAGGAGTCAGGGGGAACACCGGGGAGCTGTTTTTT. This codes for CASSVGVRGNTGELFF.

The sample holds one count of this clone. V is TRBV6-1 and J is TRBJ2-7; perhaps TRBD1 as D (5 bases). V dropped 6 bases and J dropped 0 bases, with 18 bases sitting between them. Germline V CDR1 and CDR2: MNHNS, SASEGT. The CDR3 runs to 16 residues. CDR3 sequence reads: CASRESTGYSSYEQYF. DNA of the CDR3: TGTGCCAGCAGAGAATCTACAGGCTATAGCTCCTACGAGCAGTACTTC.

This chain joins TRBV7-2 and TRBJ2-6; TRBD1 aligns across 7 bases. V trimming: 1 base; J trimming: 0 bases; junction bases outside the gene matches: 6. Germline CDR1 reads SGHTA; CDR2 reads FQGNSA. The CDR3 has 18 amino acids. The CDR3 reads CASSLEGTVRSGANVLTF. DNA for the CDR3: TGTGCCAGCAGCTTAGAAGGGACAGTTCGCTCTGGGGCCAACGTCCTGACTTTC.

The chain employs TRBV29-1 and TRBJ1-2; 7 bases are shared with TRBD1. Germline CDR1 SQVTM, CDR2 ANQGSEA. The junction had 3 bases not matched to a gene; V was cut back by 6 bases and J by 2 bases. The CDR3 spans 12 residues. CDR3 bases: TGCAGCGTCATGACAGGGAACTATGGCTACACCTTC. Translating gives CSVMTGNYGYTF.

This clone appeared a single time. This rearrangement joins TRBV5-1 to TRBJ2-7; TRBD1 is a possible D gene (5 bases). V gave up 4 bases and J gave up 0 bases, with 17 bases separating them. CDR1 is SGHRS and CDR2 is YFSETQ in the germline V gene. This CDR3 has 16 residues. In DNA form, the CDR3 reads TGCGCCAGCAGCACAGGAGCAGGTTTGCCCTCCTACGAGCAGTACTTC. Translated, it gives CASSTGAGLPSYEQYF. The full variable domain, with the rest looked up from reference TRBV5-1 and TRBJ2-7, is KAGVTQTPRYLIKTRGQQVTLSCSPISGHRSVSWYQQTPGQGLQFLFEYFSETQRNKGNFPGRFSGRQFSNSRSEMNVSTLELGDSALYLCASSTGAGLPSYEQYFGPGTRLTVT.

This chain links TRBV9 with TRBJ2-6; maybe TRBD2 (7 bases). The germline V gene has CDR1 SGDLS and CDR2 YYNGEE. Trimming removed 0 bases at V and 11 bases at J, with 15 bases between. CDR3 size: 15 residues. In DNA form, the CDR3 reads TGTGCCAGCAGCGTAGTGGGGGGCGGGGGCGACGTCCTGACTTTC. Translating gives CASSVVGGGGDVLTF.

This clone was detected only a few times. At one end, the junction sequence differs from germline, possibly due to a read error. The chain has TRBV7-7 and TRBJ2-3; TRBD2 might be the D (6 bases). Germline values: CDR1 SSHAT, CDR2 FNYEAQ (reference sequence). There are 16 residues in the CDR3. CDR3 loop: CASSLGGSRPTDTQYF. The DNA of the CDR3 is TGTGCTAGCAGCTTAGGAGGGTCTCGACCCACAGATACGCAGTATTTT.